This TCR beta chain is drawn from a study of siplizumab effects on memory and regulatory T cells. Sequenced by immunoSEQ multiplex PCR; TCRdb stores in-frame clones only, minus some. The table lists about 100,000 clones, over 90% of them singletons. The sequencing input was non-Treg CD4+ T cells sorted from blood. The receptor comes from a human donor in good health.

CDR3 sequence reads: CASGRTLNRGEAFF. CDR3 DNA: TGTGCTAGTGGTCGCACCCTGAACAGGGGAGAAGCTTTCTTT. This chain joins TRBV12-5 and TRBJ1-1, with 7 bases lining up with TRBD1. The CDR3 extends over 14 amino acids. The V gene end was trimmed by 5 bases and the J gene end by 8 bases; junction bases not matched to a gene: 11. CDR1 LGHNT and CDR2 FRNRAP come from the germline V gene.